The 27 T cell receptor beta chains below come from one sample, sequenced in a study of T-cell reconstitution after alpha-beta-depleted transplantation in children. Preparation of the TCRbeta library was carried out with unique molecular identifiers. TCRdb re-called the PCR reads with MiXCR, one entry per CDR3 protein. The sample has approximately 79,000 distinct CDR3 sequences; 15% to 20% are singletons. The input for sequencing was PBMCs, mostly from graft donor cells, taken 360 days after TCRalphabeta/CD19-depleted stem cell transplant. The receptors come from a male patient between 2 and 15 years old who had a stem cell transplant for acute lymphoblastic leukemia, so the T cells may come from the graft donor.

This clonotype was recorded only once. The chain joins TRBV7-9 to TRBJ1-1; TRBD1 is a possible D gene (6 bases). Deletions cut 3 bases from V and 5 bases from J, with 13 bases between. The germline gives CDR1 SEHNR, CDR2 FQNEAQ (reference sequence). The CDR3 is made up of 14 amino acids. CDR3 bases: TGTGCCAGCAGCTTCTTCCAGGGGAGGACTGAAGCTTTCTTT. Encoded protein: CASSFFQGRTEAFF.

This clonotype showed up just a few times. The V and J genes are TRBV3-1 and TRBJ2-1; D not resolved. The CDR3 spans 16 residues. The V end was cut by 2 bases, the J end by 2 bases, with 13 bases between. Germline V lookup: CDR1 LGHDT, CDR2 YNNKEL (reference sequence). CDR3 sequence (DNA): TGTGCCAGCAGCCAAAAGGCCCGGAGACCCTACAATGAGCAGTTCTTC. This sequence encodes CASSQKARRPYNEQFF.

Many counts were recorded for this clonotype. In DNA, the CDR3 is TGCGCCAGCAGCCTCCCTCTGACAGGGTACAGAGATACGCAGTATTTT. It is translated as CASSLPLTGYRDTQYF. J is TRBJ2-3 and V is TRBV5-1, with 7 nucleotides matching TRBD1. From germline, CDR1 is SGHRS and CDR2 YFSETQ. This CDR3 spans 16 amino acids. V lost 4 bases and J lost 5; bases outside the gene matches: 13.

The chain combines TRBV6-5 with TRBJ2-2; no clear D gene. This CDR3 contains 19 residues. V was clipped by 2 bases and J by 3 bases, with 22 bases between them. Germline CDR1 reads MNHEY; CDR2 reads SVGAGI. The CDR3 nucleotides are TGTGCCAGCAGTTACCCTATTTGGGTAGGACGGGTTTACACCGGGGAGCTGTTTTTT. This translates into CASSYPIWVGRVYTGELFF.

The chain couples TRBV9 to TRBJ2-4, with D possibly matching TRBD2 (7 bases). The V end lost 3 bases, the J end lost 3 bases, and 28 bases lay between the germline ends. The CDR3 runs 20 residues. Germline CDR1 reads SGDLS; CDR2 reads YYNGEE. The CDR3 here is CASSGEGVLGAGDRKNIQYF. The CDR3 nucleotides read TGTGCCAGCAGCGGAGAGGGGGTGCTCGGGGCGGGAGATCGCAAAAACATTCAGTACTTC.

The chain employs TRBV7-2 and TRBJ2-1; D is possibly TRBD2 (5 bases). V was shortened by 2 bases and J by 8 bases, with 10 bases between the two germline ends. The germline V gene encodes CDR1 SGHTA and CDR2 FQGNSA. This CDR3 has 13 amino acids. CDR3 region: CASSLTRDHEQFF. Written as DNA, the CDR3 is TGTGCCAGCAGCTTAACCCGGGATCATGAGCAGTTCTTC.

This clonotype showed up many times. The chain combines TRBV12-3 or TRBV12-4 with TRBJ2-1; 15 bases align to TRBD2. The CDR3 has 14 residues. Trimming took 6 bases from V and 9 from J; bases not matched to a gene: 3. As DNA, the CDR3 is TGTGCCAGCAGACCGGGACTAGCGGGAGGTGAGCAGTTCTTC. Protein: CASRPGLAGGEQFF.

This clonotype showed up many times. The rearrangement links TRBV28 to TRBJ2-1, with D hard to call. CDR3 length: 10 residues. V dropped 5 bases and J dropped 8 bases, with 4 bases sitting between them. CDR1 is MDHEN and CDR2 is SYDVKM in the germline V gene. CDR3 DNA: TGTGCCAGCAGTGGGTATGAGCAGTTCTTC. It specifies CASSGYEQFF.

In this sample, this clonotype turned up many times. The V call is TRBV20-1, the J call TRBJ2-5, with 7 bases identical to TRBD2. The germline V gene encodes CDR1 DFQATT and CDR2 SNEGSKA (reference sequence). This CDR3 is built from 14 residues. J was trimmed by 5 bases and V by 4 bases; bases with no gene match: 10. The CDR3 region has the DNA TGCAGTGCTATTGTCTCTAGCGGAAAGGAGACCCAGTACTTC. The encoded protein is CSAIVSSGKETQYF.

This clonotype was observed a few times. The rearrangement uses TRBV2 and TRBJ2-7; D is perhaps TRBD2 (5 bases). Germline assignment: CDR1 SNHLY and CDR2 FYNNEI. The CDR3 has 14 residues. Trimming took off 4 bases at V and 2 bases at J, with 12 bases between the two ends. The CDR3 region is CASSVDWGTYEQYF. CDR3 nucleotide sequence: TGTGCCAGCAGTGTGGACTGGGGAACCTACGAGCAGTACTTC.

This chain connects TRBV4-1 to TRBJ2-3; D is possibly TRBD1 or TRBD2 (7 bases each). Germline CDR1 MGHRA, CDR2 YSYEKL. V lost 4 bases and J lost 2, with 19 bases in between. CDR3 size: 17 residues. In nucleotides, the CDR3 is TGCGCCAGCAGCCGCCTTTACAGGGGACTATACACAGATACGCAGTATTTT. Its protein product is CASSRLYRGLYTDTQYF.

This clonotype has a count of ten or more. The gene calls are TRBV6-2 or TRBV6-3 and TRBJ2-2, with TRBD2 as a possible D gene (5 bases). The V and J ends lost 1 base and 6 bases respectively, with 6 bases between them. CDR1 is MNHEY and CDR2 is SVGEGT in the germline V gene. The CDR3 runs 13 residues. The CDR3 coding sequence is TGTGCCAGCAGTTACTTGGGAGCCGGGGAGCTGTTTTTT. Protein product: CASSYLGAGELFF.

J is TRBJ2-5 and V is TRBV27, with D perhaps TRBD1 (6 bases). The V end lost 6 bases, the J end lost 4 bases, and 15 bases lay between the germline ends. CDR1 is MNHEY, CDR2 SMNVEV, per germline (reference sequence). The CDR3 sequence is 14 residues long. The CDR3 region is CASSPMLTGETQYF. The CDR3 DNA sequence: TGTGCCAGCAGCCCTATGTTGACAGGAGAGACCCAGTACTTC.

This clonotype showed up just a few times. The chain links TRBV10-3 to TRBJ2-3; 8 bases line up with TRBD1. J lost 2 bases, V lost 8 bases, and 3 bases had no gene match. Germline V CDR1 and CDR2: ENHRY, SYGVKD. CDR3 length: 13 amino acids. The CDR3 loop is CAIRTGPTDTQYF. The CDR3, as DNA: TGTGCCATCCGGACAGGGCCCACAGATACGCAGTATTTT.

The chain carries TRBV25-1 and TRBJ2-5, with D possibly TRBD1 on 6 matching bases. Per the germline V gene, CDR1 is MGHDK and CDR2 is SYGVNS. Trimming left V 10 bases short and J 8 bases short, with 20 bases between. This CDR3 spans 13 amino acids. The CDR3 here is CATSPESQGTQYF. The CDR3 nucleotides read TGTGCCACCTCACCCGAATCACAGGGAACCCAGTACTTC. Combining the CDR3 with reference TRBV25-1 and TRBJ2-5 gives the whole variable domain EADIYQTPRYLVIGTGKKITLECSQTMGHDKMYWYQQDPGMELHLIHYSYGVNSTEKGDLSSESTVSRIRTEHFPLTLESARPSHTSQYLCATSPESQGTQYFGPGTRLLVL.

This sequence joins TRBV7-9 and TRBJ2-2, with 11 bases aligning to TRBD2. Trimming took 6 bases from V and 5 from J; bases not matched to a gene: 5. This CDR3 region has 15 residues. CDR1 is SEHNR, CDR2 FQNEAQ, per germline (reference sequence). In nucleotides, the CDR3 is TGTGCCAGCAGAGGGACTAGCGGATGGACCGGGGAGCTGTTTTTT. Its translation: CASRGTSGWTGELFF. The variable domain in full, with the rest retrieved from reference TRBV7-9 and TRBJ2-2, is DTGVSQNPRHKITKRGQNVTFRCDPISEHNRLYWYRQTLGQGPEFLTYFQNEAQLEKSRLLSDRFSAERPKGSFSTLEIQRTEQGDSAMYLCASRGTSGWTGELFFGEGSRLTVL.

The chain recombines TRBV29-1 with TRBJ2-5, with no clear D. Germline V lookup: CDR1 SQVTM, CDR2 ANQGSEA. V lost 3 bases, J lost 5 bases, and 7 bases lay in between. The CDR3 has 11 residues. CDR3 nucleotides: TGCAGCGTTGATCGGGTCGAGACCCAGTACTTC. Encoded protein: CSVDRVETQYF.

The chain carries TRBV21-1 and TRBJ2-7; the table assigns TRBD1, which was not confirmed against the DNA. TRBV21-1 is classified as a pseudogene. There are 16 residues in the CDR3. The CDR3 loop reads CASSKSGDNASYEQYF. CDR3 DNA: TGTGCCAGCAGCAAATCAGGGGACAACGCCTCCTACGAGCAGTACTTC.

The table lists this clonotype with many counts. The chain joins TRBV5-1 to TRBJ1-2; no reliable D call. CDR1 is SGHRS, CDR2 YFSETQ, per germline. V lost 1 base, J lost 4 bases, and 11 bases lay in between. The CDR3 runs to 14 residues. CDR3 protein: CASSLNGPVYGYTF. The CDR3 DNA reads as TGCGCCAGCAGCTTGAACGGGCCCGTCTATGGCTACACCTTC.

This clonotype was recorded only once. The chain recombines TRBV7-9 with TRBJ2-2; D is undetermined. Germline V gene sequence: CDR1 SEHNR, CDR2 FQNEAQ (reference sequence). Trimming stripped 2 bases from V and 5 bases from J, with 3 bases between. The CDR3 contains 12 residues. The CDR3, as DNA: TGTGCCAGCAGCTTAAGAACCGGGGAGCTGTTTTTT. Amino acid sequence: CASSLRTGELFF.

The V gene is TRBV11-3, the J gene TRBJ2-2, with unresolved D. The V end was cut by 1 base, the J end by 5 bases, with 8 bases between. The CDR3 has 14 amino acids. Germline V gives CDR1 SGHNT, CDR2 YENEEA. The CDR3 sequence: CASSLGGVTGELFF. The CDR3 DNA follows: TGTGCCAGCAGCTTAGGGGGTGTAACCGGGGAGCTGTTTTTT.

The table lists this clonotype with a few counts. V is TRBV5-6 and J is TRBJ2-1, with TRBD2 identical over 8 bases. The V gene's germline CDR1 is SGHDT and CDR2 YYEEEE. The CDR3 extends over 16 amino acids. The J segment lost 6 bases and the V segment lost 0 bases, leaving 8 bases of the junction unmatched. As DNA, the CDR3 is TGTGCCAGCAGCTTGGTTAAGCGGGGGTTCGGCAATGAGCAGTTCTTC. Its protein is CASSLVKRGFGNEQFF.

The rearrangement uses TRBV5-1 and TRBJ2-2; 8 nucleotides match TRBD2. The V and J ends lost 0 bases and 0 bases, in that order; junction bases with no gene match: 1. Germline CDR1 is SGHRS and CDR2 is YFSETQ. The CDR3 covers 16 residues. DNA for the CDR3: TGCGCCAGCAGCTTGGTAGCGGGAACGAACACCGGGGAGCTGTTTTTT. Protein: CASSLVAGTNTGELFF.

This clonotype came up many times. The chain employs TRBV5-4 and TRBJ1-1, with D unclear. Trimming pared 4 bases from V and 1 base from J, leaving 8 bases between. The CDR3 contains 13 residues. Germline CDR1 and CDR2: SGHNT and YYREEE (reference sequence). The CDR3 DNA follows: TGTGCCAGCAGCGTGTACAGGAACACTGAAGCTTTCTTT. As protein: CASSVYRNTEAFF.

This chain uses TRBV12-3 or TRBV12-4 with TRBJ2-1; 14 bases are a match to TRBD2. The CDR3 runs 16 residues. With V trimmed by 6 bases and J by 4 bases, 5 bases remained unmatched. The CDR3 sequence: CASSRTSGRRYNEQFF. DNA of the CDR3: TGTGCCAGCAGCAGGACTAGCGGGAGGAGGTACAATGAGCAGTTCTTC.

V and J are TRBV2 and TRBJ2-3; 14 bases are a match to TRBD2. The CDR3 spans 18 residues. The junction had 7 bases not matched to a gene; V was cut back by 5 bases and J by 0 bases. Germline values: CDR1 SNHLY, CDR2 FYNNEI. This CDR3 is CASSLGTSGRTSTDTQYF. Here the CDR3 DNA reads TGTGCCAGCAGTTTGGGGACTAGCGGGAGAACTAGCACAGATACGCAGTATTTT.

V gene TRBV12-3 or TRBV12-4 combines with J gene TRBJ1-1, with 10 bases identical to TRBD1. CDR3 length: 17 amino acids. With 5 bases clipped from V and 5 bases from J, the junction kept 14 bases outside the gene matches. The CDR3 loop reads CASSPPRGQGRRTEAFF. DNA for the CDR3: TGTGCCAGCAGTCCTCCCCGGGGACAGGGGAGGAGGACTGAAGCTTTCTTT.